Listed below are T cell receptor beta chains from one sample, sequenced in a study of early T cells in non-severe SARS-CoV-2 infection. Each CDR3 protein gets one entry after TCRdb re-called the 5' RACE reads with MiXCR. The sample shows roughly 93,000 distinct CDR3 sequences, approximately 11% of them seen only once. The sample consisted of whole blood. These receptors all stem from an adult who was a healthcare worker with PCR-confirmed SARS-CoV-2 infection or an uninfected control (not recorded which). The CDR3 runs from the conserved cysteine through the conserved F or W. The order of the fields is CDR3 DNA, CDR3 protein, D gene, V gene, clone size, J gene. A D gene is named only where the DNA matches it firmly. Not all rows give a size; the values are once, few, many and, for expanded clones, a class.

CDR3 DNA: TGTGCCTGGAGTCCCGGACAGGGACCAATTTCACCCCTCCACTTT
CDR3 protein: CAWSPGQGPISPLHF
D gene: TRBD1
V gene: TRBV30
clone size: many
J gene: TRBJ1-6

CDR3 DNA: TGTGCCAGTAGTCCGGCAGGACCAAGGGACACAGATACGCAGTATTTT
CDR3 protein: CASSPAGPRDTDTQYF
D gene: -
V gene: TRBV19
clone size: -
J gene: TRBJ2-3

CDR3 DNA: TGTGCCAGCAGTGGGACCGGGACAGGGGGGCCCGGGGAGCTGTTTTTT
CDR3 protein: CASSGTGTGGPGELFF
D gene: TRBD1
V gene: TRBV12-3/TRBV12-4
clone size: -
J gene: TRBJ2-2

CDR3 DNA: TGTGCCAGCAGCTCGGGGGAAAAACTGTTTTTT
CDR3 protein: CASSSGEKLFF
D gene: -
V gene: TRBV2
clone size: few
J gene: TRBJ1-4

CDR3 DNA: TGTGCCAGCAGCATCTTCAGGGGTTCGAACACTGAAGCTTTCTTT
CDR3 protein: CASSIFRGSNTEAFF
D gene: -
V gene: TRBV6-6
clone size: many
J gene: TRBJ1-1

CDR3 DNA: TGTGCCAGCAGCCAAGGAGCGGGAGTAGGGTACGAGCAGTACTTC
CDR3 protein: CASSQGAGVGYEQYF
D gene: TRBD2
V gene: TRBV4-2
clone size: -
J gene: TRBJ2-7

CDR3 DNA: TGTGCCAGCAGACAGGGGGCGCGGGCGGGCTACACCTTC
CDR3 protein: CASRQGARAGYTF
D gene: TRBD1
V gene: TRBV27
clone size: few
J gene: TRBJ1-2

CDR3 DNA: TGTGCCAGCAGCTCCCAGCAGATCATGAACACTGAAGCTTTCTTT
CDR3 protein: CASSSQQIMNTEAFF
D gene: -
V gene: TRBV11-2
clone size: -
J gene: TRBJ1-1

CDR3 DNA: TGTGCCAGTAGCCGGACAGGGGAGTTGAACTTC
CDR3 protein: CASSRTGELNF
D gene: TRBD1
V gene: TRBV19
clone size: -
J gene: TRBJ2-4

CDR3 DNA: TGTGCCAGCAGTCGTCGGGGGGCCCAAGAGCAGTACTTC
CDR3 protein: CASSRRGAQEQYF
D gene: -
V gene: TRBV6-5
clone size: few
J gene: TRBJ2-7

CDR3 DNA: TGCAGTGCTAGCACCGGGACGACTGAAGCTTTCTTT
CDR3 protein: CSASTGTTEAFF
D gene: -
V gene: TRBV20-1
clone size: -
J gene: TRBJ1-1

CDR3 DNA: TGTGCCACCAGCCGAGAGGGACAGGGCTACGAGCAGTACTTC
CDR3 protein: CATSREGQGYEQYF
D gene: TRBD1
V gene: TRBV15
clone size: -
J gene: TRBJ2-7

CDR3 DNA: TGTGCCAGCCTACCAAGGGCGGGAGGGCCGTATTTT
CDR3 protein: CASLPRAGGPYF
D gene: TRBD2
V gene: TRBV28
clone size: few
J gene: TRBJ2-3

CDR3 DNA: TGTGCCAGCAGTTCATGGGGACAGGGCCCTAGAACAGATACGCAGTATTTT
CDR3 protein: CASSSWGQGPRTDTQYF
D gene: TRBD1
V gene: TRBV6-2/TRBV6-3
clone size: few
J gene: TRBJ2-3

CDR3 DNA: TGTGCCAGCAGCGCGGGGACTAGCGGGAGAAGCGAGCAGTACTTC
CDR3 protein: CASSAGTSGRSEQYF
D gene: TRBD2
V gene: TRBV7-6
clone size: few
J gene: TRBJ2-7

CDR3 DNA: TGTGCCATCAGTGGGTCCTACGAGCAGTACTTC
CDR3 protein: CAISGSYEQYF
D gene: -
V gene: TRBV10-3
clone size: -
J gene: TRBJ2-7

CDR3 DNA: TGCGCCAGCAGCCAATGGGACGGGGTTCACTACGAGCAGTACTTC
CDR3 protein: CASSQWDGVHYEQYF
D gene: -
V gene: TRBV4-1
clone size: -
J gene: TRBJ2-7

CDR3 DNA: TGTGCCAGCAGCCAACCAACTAGCGGGAGTAATGAGCAGTTCTTC
CDR3 protein: CASSQPTSGSNEQFF
D gene: TRBD2
V gene: TRBV3-1
clone size: few
J gene: TRBJ2-1

CDR3 DNA: TGTGCCAGCAGCGTGCTCCCAGGGACCTCCTACGAGCAGTACTTC
CDR3 protein: CASSVLPGTSYEQYF
D gene: -
V gene: TRBV9
clone size: -
J gene: TRBJ2-7

CDR3 DNA: TGTGCCAGCAGACGAGGGACAGACCATAATTCACCCCTCCACTTT
CDR3 protein: CASRRGTDHNSPLHF
D gene: TRBD1
V gene: TRBV27
clone size: -
J gene: TRBJ1-6

CDR3 DNA: TGTGCCAGCAGTTTTGGGGGCTTTGGAAACACCATATATTTT
CDR3 protein: CASSFGGFGNTIYF
D gene: -
V gene: TRBV12-3/TRBV12-4
clone size: many
J gene: TRBJ1-3

CDR3 DNA: TGTGCCAGCAGCCCCCGACTAGCGGGGGGGCGGACAGATACGCAGTATTTT
CDR3 protein: CASSPRLAGGRTDTQYF
D gene: TRBD2
V gene: TRBV7-2
clone size: -
J gene: TRBJ2-3

CDR3 DNA: TGTGCCAGCAGTGAAGCTGGGAGCGGGGTACAAGATACGCAGTATTTT
CDR3 protein: CASSEAGSGVQDTQYF
D gene: TRBD2
V gene: TRBV2
clone size: few
J gene: TRBJ2-3

CDR3 DNA: TGCAGTGCCCGAGATAGCAGAATCACAGATACGCAGTATTTT
CDR3 protein: CSARDSRITDTQYF
D gene: -
V gene: TRBV20-1
clone size: -
J gene: TRBJ2-3